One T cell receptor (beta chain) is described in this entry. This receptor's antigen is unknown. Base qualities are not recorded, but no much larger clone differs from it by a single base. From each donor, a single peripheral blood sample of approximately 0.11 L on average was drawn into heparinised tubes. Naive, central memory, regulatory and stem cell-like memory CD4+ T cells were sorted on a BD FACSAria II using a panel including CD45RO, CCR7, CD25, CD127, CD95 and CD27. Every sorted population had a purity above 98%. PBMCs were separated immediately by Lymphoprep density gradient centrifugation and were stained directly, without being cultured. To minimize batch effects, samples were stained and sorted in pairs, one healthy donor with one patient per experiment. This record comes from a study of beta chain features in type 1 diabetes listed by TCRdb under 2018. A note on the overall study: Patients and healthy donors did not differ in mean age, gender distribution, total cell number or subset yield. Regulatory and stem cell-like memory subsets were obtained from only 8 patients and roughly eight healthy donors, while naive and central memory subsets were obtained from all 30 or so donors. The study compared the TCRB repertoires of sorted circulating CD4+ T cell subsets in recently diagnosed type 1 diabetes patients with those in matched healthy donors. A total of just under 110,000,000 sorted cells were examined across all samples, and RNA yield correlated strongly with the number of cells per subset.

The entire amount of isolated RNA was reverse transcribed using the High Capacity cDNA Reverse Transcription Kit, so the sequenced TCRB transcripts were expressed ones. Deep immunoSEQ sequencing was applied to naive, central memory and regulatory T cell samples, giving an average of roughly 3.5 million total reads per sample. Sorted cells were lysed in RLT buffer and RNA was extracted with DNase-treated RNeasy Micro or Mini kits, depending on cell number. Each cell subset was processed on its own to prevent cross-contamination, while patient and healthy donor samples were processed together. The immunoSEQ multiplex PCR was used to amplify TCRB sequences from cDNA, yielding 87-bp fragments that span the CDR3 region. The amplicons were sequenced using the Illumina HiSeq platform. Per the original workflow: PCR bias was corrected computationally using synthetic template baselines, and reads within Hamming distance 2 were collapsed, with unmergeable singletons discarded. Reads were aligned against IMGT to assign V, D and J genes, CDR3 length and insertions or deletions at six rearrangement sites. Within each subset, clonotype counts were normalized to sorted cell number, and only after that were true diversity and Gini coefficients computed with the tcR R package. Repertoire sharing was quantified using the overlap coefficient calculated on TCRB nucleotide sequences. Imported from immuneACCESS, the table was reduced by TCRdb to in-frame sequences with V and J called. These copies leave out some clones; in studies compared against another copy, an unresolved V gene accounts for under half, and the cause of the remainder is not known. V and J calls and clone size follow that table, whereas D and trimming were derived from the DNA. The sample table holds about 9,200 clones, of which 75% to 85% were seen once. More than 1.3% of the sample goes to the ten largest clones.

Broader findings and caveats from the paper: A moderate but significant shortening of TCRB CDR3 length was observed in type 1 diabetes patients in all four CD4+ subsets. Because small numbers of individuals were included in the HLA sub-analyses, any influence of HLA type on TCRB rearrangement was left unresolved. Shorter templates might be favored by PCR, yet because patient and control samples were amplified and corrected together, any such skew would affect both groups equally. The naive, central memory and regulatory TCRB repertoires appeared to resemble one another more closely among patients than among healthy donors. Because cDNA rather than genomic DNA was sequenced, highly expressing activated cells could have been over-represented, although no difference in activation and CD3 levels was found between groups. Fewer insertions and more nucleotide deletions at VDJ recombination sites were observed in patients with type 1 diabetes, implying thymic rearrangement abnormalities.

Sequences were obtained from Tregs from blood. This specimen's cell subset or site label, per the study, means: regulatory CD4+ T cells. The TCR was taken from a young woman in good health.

The DNA reads TGTGCCAGCAGTATTAGGACAGGGGACACCGGGGAGCTGTTTTTT. Its translation is CASSIRTGDTGELFF. The sequence links TRBV6-6 to TRBJ2-2; 9 bases in the middle match TRBD1. The germline V gene (reference sequence) specifies MNHNY as CDR1 and SVGAGI as CDR2. Relative to germline, V is missing 5 bases and J is missing 3 bases, with 4 bases of the junction outside any gene match. From its cysteine to its phenylalanine, the CDR3 spans 15 amino acids. CDR3 DNA is the only sequence kept; it has 45 bases, read in frame from the first base.